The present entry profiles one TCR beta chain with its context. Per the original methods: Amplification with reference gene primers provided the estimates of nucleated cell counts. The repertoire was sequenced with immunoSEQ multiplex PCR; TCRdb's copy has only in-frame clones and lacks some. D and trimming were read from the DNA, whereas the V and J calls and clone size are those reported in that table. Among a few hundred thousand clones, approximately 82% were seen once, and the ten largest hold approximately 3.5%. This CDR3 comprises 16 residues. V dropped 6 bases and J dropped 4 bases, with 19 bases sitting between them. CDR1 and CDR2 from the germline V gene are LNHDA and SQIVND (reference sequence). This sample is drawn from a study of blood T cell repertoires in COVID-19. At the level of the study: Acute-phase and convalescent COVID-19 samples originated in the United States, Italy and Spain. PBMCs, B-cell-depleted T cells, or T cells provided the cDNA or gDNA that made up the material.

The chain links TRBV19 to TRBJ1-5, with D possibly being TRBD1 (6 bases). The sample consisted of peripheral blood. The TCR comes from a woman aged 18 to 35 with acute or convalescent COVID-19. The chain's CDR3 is CASSPLRQVGNQPQHF. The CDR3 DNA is TGTGCCAGTAGCCCTCTCAGACAGGTGGGGAATCAGCCCCAGCATTTT.